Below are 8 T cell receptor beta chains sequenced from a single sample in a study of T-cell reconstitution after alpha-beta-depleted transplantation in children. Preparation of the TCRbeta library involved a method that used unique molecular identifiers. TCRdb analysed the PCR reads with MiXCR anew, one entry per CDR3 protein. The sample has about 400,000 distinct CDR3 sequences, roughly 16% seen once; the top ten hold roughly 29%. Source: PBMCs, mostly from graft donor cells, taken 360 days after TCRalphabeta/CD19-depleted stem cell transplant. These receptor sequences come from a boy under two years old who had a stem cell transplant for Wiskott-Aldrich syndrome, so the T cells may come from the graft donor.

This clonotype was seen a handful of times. This CDR3 reads CSAQGSGNTIYF. The CDR3 coding sequence is TGCAGTGCCCAGGGCTCTGGAAACACCATATATTTT. This chain connects TRBV20-1 to TRBJ1-3, with D tentatively TRBD1 (5 bases). V was pared by 6 bases and J by 0 bases, with 6 bases between. Germline V gives CDR1 DFQATT, CDR2 SNEGSKA (reference sequence). The CDR3 spans 12 residues.

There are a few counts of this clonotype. As DNA, the CDR3 is TGTGCCAGCACATCACACTCCTACGAGCAGTACTTC. Translation: CASTSHSYEQYF. V usage is TRBV28 and J usage is TRBJ2-7; D is ambiguous. Trimming shortened V by 7 bases and J by 0 bases, and 7 bases separated the two germline ends. The CDR3 contains 12 residues. Germline V gene sequence: CDR1 MDHEN, CDR2 SYDVKM.

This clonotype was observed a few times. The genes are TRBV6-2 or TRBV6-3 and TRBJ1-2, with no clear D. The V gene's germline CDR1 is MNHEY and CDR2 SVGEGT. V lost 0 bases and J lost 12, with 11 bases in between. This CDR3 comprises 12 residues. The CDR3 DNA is TGTGCCAGCAGTTACTCTACGGGAGTCCACACCTTC. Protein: CASSYSTGVHTF.

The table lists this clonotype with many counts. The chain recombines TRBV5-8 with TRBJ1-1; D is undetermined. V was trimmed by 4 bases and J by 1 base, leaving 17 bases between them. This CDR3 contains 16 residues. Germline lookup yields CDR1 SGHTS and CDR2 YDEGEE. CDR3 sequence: CASSPRSLSKNTEAFF. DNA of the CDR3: TGTGCCAGCAGCCCCCGCTCGCTTTCAAAGAACACTGAAGCTTTCTTT. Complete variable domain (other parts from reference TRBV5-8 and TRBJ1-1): EAGVTQSPTHLIKTRGQQATLRCSPISGHTSVYWYQQALGLGLQFLLWYDEGEERNRGNFPPRFSGRQFPNYSSELNVNALELEDSALYLCASSPRSLSKNTEAFFGQGTRLTVV.

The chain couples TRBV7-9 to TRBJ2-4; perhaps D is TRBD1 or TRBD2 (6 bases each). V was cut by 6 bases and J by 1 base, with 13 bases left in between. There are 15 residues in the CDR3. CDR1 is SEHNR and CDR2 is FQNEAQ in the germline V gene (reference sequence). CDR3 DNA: TGTGCCAGCAGTCGGGGGCGCGGGGCCAAAAACATTCAGTACTTC. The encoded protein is CASSRGRGAKNIQYF.

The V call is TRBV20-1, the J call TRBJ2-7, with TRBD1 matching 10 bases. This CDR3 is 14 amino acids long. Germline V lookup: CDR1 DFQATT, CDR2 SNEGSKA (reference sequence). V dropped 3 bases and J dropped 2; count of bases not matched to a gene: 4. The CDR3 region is CSARSGTGAYEQYF. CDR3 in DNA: TGCAGTGCTAGGTCCGGGACAGGGGCCTACGAGCAGTACTTC.

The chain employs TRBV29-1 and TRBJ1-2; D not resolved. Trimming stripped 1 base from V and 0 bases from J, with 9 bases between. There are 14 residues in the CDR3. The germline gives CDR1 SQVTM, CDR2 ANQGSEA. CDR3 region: CSVEVVRSNYGYTF. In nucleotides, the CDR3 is TGCAGCGTTGAAGTGGTCAGATCTAACTATGGCTACACCTTC.

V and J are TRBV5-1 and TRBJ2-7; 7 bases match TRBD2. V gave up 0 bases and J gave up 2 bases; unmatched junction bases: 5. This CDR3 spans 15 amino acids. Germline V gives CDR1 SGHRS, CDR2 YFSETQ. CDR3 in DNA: TGCGCCAGCAGCTTGGCCCCGGGACTAACCTACGAGCAGTACTTC. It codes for CASSLAPGLTYEQYF.